One TCR beta chain is described in this entry. Its binding antigen is unknown. There are no base qualities to consult, and no much larger clone falls within one base. This sample is drawn from a study of cytomegalovirus exposure and HLA in healthy donors (dated 2017 in TCRdb). In the study overall: According to an earlier analysis of 587 of the donors, 150 million to 200 million T cells yielded 117 million unique TCR beta sequences and around 300 Gb of sequence data. Around 330 gigabases of sequencing data and 75 million to 85 million unique TCR sequences made up an early release that covered approximately 700 HLA-typed donors. Among the roughly 410 genotyped donors, around 81% belonged to the genetic ancestry cluster associated with self-reported Caucasian donors. The study aimed to test whether signatures of past pathogen exposure could be identified by cataloging public T cell receptors. The study profiled the T cell repertoires of about 720 subjects by immunosequencing and related them to cytomegalovirus serostatus. Besides the first cohort of roughly 660 subjects, a separate validation cohort made up of roughly 120 different subjects was used. The study combined high-throughput TCR immunosequencing, statistical association of individual TCRs with disease status, and machine learning to predict cytomegalovirus infection status. In a later analysis, previously published TCR beta repertoires from several hundred donors were re-analyzed and high-resolution HLA genotyping was added so that TCR occurrence patterns could be studied. Rather than drawing on any new phenotypic data, the later analysis identified candidate immune exposures from TCR beta sequences and the way those sequences occurred across donors. In an earlier analysis of several hundred of the donors, high-throughput TCR beta sequencing was used to judge whether each TCR beta V gene segment behaved as functional or pseudogenic. Donor age, sex, ethnicity and CMV serostatus were collected together with the repertoire data. A later genetic analysis took genome-wide SNP genotypes for about three fifths of the 666 donors and used that subset as a discovery cohort. Every discovery cohort repertoire had been produced on one sequencing platform. Class I and class II HLA loci were covered by the typing at four-digit resolution. The number of typed donors differed by locus: about 629-630 for A, B, C, DRB1 and DQB1; some 500 for DQA1; some 610 for DPA1; and about 450 for DPB1. Several DR-DQ haplotypes were handled as single units for association and clustering, since linkage in the cohort was strong. Among 350 to 400 genotyped donors of the cohort, an average of about 240,000 unique TCR beta nucleotide sequences were sequenced per donor, roughly 18% of them non-productive.

The study at large found these results: The classifier was reported to diagnose cytomegalovirus status with high specificity and sensitivity in both the original and validation cohorts. While some public TCRs were present in many individuals, most TCR sequences turned up only very rarely across donors. A further reported finding was that TCR beta sequences accurately predicted the HLA-A and HLA-B alleles for most subjects in the first cohort. Broadly in line with IMGT annotations, most TCR beta V segments showed up in productive rearrangements about 90% or about 30% of the time in an earlier analysis of 587 of the donors. The authors suggested that the approach could potentially be extended to other disease states and immunological phenotypes. Several of the top co-occurrence clusters appeared to be linked to parvovirus B19, influenza, CMV and Epstein-Barr virus, according to a later analysis. At a false discovery rate of 0.05, a later analysis linked 16,951 TCR beta sequences to specific HLA alleles. The study listed 170 or so TCR beta chains as associated with cytomegalovirus. Roughly uniform sequencing depth across donors was assumed in presence/absence analyses, although this assumption may not hold. Correlated functional status among segregating V segments might reflect linkage disequilibrium, but an unknown experimental factor could not be ruled out. In a later analysis, the rate of TCR association differed among HLA loci, with DRB1 alleles having the most associated TCRs and HLA-C alleles having the fewest. An association between a missense DCLRE1C variant and V-gene and J-gene trimming of TCR beta chains was found in a later genetic analysis and replicated in an independent cohort. Because some donors lacked HLA typing at each locus, the association tests relied only on the typed subset. Roughly 15 rarely observed V segments, including chromosome 9 orphons, were excluded from the earlier analysis of several hundred of the donors because counts were too low. A cluster of highly shared sequence variants was judged likely to be a technical artifact of the sequencing pipeline. Most CMV-associated TCR beta chains appeared to be HLA-restricted in a later analysis, and the HLA associations seemed to be driven largely by CMV exposure. Three of the identified cytomegalovirus-associated TCR beta chains were confirmed in vitro to be specific for cytomegalovirus antigens. The only immune exposure information available for the cohort was CMV serostatus. This cohort had only TCR beta chains sequenced, and the lack of alpha or paired-chain data limited which features could be detected. Some IMGT-functional V segments, including TRBV6-2 and TRBV6-3, could not be distinguished by the 87-base-pair reads and were therefore excluded. Compared with the approximately 600-donor mean, donors in an Asian-associated ancestry cluster had fewer N-insertions in productive TCRs, according to a later genetic analysis. Strong co-occurrence of HLA alleles, especially DR and DQ, made assigning TCR associations to individual alleles difficult. In a later analysis, HLA-associated TCR beta chains showed more clonal expansion and lower generation probabilities than non-associated chains that were equally common.

From cysteine to phenylalanine, the CDR3 is 14 amino acids long. CDR3 DNA is the only sequence kept; it has 42 bases, read in frame from the first base. V drops 0 bases and J drops 5 bases, leaving 11 bases in between. As encoded in the germline V gene (reference sequence), CDR1 is SGHNT while CDR2 is YYREEE. To prepare the library, the immunoSEQ multiplex PCR assay was applied. The multiplex PCR relied on a mix of 60 forward primers for TCR Vbeta segments and 13 reverse primers for TCR Jbeta segments. Amplification of the CDR3 region of rearranged TCR beta genes was performed with a multiplex PCR assay on genomic DNA. The Illumina HiSeq System was used to sequence the amplified TCR beta libraries as 87-base-pair reads. In the paper's pipeline: Across the roughly 640 repertoires, a later analysis counted approximately 75 million unique TCR beta chains, 9.5 million to 13 million of which were shared by at least two donors. To remove PCR and sequencing errors, raw reads were error-corrected and collapsed into unique sequences using a nearest-neighbor algorithm that merged closely related sequences. To assign V, D and J gene segments, CDR3 sequences were aligned to IMGT reference sequences. For a sequence to be retained, at least a six-nucleotide match to both a V gene segment and a J gene segment was required. Rearrangements were called productive when the CDR3 lacked stop codons and stayed in frame with V and J; all others were non-productive. Following IMGT convention, CDR3 was defined as the stretch from the second conserved V-encoded cysteine to the conserved J-encoded phenylalanine. Sequences without an unambiguous match to a single V gene segment were excluded from the earlier analysis of almost 600 of the donors. An earlier analysis of some 610 of the donors called V segments functional above 56.7% productive rearrangements and segregating when the between-donor standard deviation exceeded 5%. A statistical classification framework was built to diagnose cytomegalovirus status from the catalog of TCR beta chain sequences. In a later analysis, TCR nucleotide sequences were compared against IMGT/GENE-DB human TR gene sequences so that V and J genes could be assigned. In a later analysis, CDR3 sequences and most-parsimonious VDJ recombination scenarios were assigned using the TCRdist pipeline. In a later analysis, each TCR beta chain was defined by its CDR3 amino acid sequence together with its V-gene family, and reads without a unique V-gene family were excluded. As a way to deal with suspected cross-contamination and a sequencing artifact, a later analysis dropped 592 nucleotide sequences that were highly shared and had low generation probability. In a later analysis, a clonal expansion index for each public chain was calculated from normalized within-repertoire ranks of inferred template counts. A later analysis computed generation probabilities with a VDJ recombination model fitted to out-of-frame rearrangements, and checked the results against IGoR. Hypergeometric tests were used in a later analysis to score TCR-TCR, TCR-HLA and TCR-CMV co-occurrence, with a repertoire-size bias correction applied to the TCR pairs. To estimate false discovery rates, a later analysis permuted the HLA or CMV assignments 20 times. A later analysis grouped co-occurring TCRs with DBSCAN, adding TCRdist sequence similarity when clustering within HLA-allele-positive subsets. For co-occurrence clustering, repertoires with fewer than 30,000 or more than 120,000 public chains were excluded, along with 5 or 6 repertoires with anomalous nucleotide sharing. The clones in this table, taken by TCRdb from immuneACCESS, are in-frame only. Not every clone is retained; where verified, under half of the shortfall comes from an unresolved V gene, and the cause of the rest is unknown. The V and J calls and clone size were taken over from that table, and D and trimming were inferred from the DNA. The sample data list 100,000 to 130,000 clones, and approximately 73% of these were observed just once. Jointly, the top ten make up 6.5% to 8.5% of the sample.

The cohort comprised 666 healthy bone marrow donors. At the time of sampling, all cohort members were nominally healthy, though unrecorded immune exposures were likely present. The donor was CMV seronegative and was included in the group of over 300 seronegative cohort members. A peripheral blood sample was provided by each donor, and peripheral blood mononuclear cells were used for TCR beta sequencing. The Qiagen DNeasy Blood Extraction Kit was used to extract genomic DNA from the blood cell samples. The sequence was collected from a man aged 25 to 40 in good health and CMV-seronegative. The specimen was PBMCs. Here the chain combines TRBV5-4 and TRBJ2-5, with no confident D gene call. CDR3 reads: CASSLAASGETQYF. The DNA sequence reads TGTGCCAGCAGCTTGGCGGCTTCCGGGGAGACCCAGTACTTC.